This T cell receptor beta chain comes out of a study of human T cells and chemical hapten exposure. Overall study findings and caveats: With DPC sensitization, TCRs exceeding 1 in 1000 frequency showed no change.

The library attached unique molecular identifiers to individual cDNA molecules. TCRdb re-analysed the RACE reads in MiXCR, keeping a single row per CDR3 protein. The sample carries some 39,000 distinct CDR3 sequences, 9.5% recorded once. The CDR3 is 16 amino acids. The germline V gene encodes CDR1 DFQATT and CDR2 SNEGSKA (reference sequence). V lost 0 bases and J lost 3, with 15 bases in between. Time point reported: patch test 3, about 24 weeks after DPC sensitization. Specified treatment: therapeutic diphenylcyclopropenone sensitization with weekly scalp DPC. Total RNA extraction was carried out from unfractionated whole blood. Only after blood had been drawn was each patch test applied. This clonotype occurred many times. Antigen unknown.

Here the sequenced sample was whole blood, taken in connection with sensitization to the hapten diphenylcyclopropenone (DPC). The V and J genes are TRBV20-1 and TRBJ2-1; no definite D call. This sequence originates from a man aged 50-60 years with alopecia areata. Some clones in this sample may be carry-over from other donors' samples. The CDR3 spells CSARDDLQINYNEQFF. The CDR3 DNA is TGCAGTGCTAGAGATGATCTCCAGATCAACTACAATGAGCAGTTCTTC.